This TCR beta chain was obtained from a study of T cells in Graves' hyperthyroidism and ophthalmopathy. Overall study: Once the initial diagnosis was made, peripheral blood was obtained before any treatment.

Thyroid ultrasound, orbital computed tomography, clinical symptoms, and serum thyroxine and TRAb underpinned diagnoses. Germline assignment: CDR1 SEHNR and CDR2 FQNEAQ (reference sequence). The CDR3 sequence is 16 residues long. J was trimmed by 4 bases and V by 2 bases; bases with no gene match: 9. The investigators amplified TCR beta CDR3 regions from RNA transcripts. A first-round RT-PCR of the TCR CDR3 used the HTBI primer set. From the multiplex PCR reads, TCRdb called clonotypes with MiXCR, one entry per CDR3 protein. The table has approximately 640,000 distinct CDR3 sequences, about a sixth seen once; the top ten hold about 3.8%. For this clonotype: Antigen unknown.

General study points: Blood also contained most expanded thyroid clonotypes above 0.001.

The rearrangement joins TRBV7-9 to TRBJ1-2, with 8 bases lining up with TRBD1. The material sequenced was blood. The clonotype was recovered from a woman aged 25 to 39 with Graves' hyperthyroidism. The CDR3 sequence is CASSLTQGGLPYGYTF. The DNA for the CDR3 is TGTGCCAGCAGCTTAACACAGGGGGGTCTACCCTATGGCTACACCTTC.